Following are 9 T cell receptor beta chains from one sample sequenced in a study of blood T cell dynamics during melanoma immunotherapy. Time point reported: pre-treatment baseline. Sequencing used immunoSEQ multiplex PCR; TCRdb keeps in-frame clones, though not all of them. The table has about 4,800 clones, about 88% seen once. The material sequenced was blood, taken from a patient treated with checkpoint blockade. The receptors derive from a human donor with melanoma.

This clone counts as large. V is TRBV6-4 and J is TRBJ1-1, with 12 bases aligning to TRBD1. From germline, CDR1 is MRHNA and CDR2 SNTAGT. The CDR3 covers 15 residues. Trimming cost V 5 bases and J 4 bases; bases outside gene matches: 5. For the CDR3, the DNA is TGTGCCAGCAGTTCGGGGACAGGGGGCGTCACTGAAGCTTTCTTT. This translates into CASSSGTGGVTEAFF.

This rearrangement joins TRBV19 to TRBJ1-4, with TRBD1 matching 9 bases. V was clipped by 6 bases and J by 0 bases; unmatched bases: 8. CDR1 and CDR2 (germline): LNHDA, SQIVND (reference sequence). This CDR3 has 17 amino acids. CDR3 coding DNA: TGTGCCAGTAGGGGACAGGGAATACGAGCAACTAATGAAAAACTGTTTTTT. Amino acids: CASRGQGIRATNEKLFF.

J is TRBJ2-7 and V is TRBV14; D is unresolved. V shed 4 bases and J shed 2 bases, with 12 bases lying between them. The CDR3 length is 14 residues. CDR1 and CDR2 (germline): SGHDN, FVKESK. CDR3 coding DNA: TGTGCCAGCAGCCGCGGACCGTCCGCCTACGAGCAGTACTTC. Translation: CASSRGPSAYEQYF.

The chain employs TRBV19 and TRBJ1-1; maybe TRBD1 (6 bases). Germline CDR1 LNHDA, CDR2 SQIVND (reference sequence). The CDR3 is 13 amino acids. V was pared by 6 bases and J by 5 bases, with 13 bases between. CDR3 protein: CASSPKGGTEAFF. In nucleotides, the CDR3 is TGTGCCAGTAGCCCAAAGGGGGGAACTGAAGCTTTCTTT.

The chain uses TRBV28 and TRBJ1-1; D is undetermined. Germline V lookup: CDR1 MDHEN, CDR2 SYDVKM. V shed 5 bases and J shed 3 bases, with 13 bases lying between them. The CDR3 runs to 14 residues. In DNA form, the CDR3 reads TGTGCCAGCAGTCTCCTCAGCAAGGACACTGAAGCTTTCTTT. It codes for CASSLLSKDTEAFF.

The chain carries TRBV20-1 and TRBJ2-7; D uncertain. CDR3 length: 11 amino acids. Per the germline V gene, CDR1 is DFQATT and CDR2 is SNEGSKA (reference sequence). Trimming stripped 0 bases from V and 3 bases from J, with 3 bases between. The CDR3 here is CSAREYYEQYF. As DNA, the CDR3 is TGCAGTGCTAGAGAGTACTACGAGCAGTACTTC.

The chain links TRBV5-1 to TRBJ2-5; TRBD2 aligns across 10 bases. The V gene's germline CDR1 is SGHRS and CDR2 YFSETQ. The junction had 6 bases not matched to a gene; V was cut back by 1 base and J by 0 bases. The CDR3 loop spans 17 amino acids. CDR3: CASSLYTSGKNQETQYF. CDR3 bases: TGCGCCAGCAGCTTGTACACTAGCGGGAAGAACCAAGAGACCCAGTACTTC.

V gene TRBV6-6 combines with J gene TRBJ1-2, with D possibly matching TRBD1 (6 bases). The CDR3 covers 12 residues. CDR1 is MNHNY, CDR2 SVGAGI, per germline (reference sequence). V lost 4 bases and J 7 bases, leaving 10 bases between the germline ends. The CDR3 protein is CASSSGVAGYTF. The CDR3, as DNA: TGTGCCAGCAGTTCAGGGGTGGCTGGCTACACCTTC.

The chain links TRBV7-2 to TRBJ2-3; tentatively, D is TRBD2 (5 bases). This CDR3 has 15 residues. Per germline, CDR1 SGHTA and CDR2 FQGNSA. V was shortened by 5 bases and J by 1 base, with 13 bases between the two germline ends. The CDR3 here is CASSPRGAGTDTQYF. The CDR3 bases are TGTGCCAGCAGCCCCCGGGGTGCGGGCACAGATACGCAGTATTTT.